A selection of T cell receptor beta chains follows, all from one sample in a study of T-cell reconstitution after alpha-beta-depleted transplantation in children. TCRdb passed the PCR reads through MiXCR, listing each CDR3 protein once. The sample lists about 230,000 distinct CDR3 sequences; around 9.6% were seen once. The input for sequencing was PBMCs from the stem cell graft donor, taken from the stem cell graft. The origin of the receptors is a human donor who donated a stem cell graft to a child with acute lymphoblastic leukemia. Both conserved end residues are part of each CDR3. A D gene is named only where the DNA matches it firmly. Rows give clone size only sometimes, using once, few, many, or a class for an expanded clone.

>TRBV6-5|TRBJ2-3|-|few
CASSLWGSSTDTQYF
TGTGCCAGCAGTTTATGGGGCTCCTCCACAGATACGCAGTATTTT
>TRBV18|TRBJ1-1|-|few
CASSPTAREAFF
TGTGCCAGCTCACCTACGGCGAGGGAAGCTTTCTTT
>TRBV6-5|TRBJ1-1|TRBD1|many
CASSPKQGRTEAFF
TGTGCCAGCAGTCCAAAACAGGGGAGGACTGAAGCTTTCTTT
>TRBV6-5|TRBJ2-1|-|many
CASSSPDRRGRNEQFF
TGTGCCAGCAGTAGCCCGGACAGGCGGGGTCGGAATGAGCAGTTCTTC
>TRBV6-4|TRBJ1-2|-|many
CASSDRGGNGYTF
TGTGCCAGCAGTGATCGAGGGGGTAATGGCTACACCTTC
>TRBV7-8|TRBJ2-3|TRBD1|-
CASSYDTGETLFDTDTQYF
TGTGCCAGCAGCTATGATACAGGGGAGACCCTATTTGACACAGATACGCAGTATTTT
>TRBV20-1|TRBJ2-1|-|few
CSAGVRDRGEQFF
TGCAGTGCTGGAGTAAGAGATCGGGGTGAGCAGTTCTTC
>TRBV5-1|TRBJ1-3|TRBD1|many
CASSLQGTGNTIYF
TGCGCCAGCAGCCTACAGGGGACTGGAAACACCATATATTTT
>TRBV4-3|TRBJ2-1|TRBD1|-
CASSQDRGGGNEQFF
TGCGCCAGCAGCCAGGACAGGGGAGGGGGCAATGAGCAGTTCTTC
>TRBV20-1|TRBJ2-2|-|many
CSAYKGPNTGELFF
TGCAGTGCTTATAAGGGGCCGAACACCGGGGAGCTGTTTTTT
>TRBV20-1|TRBJ2-5|TRBD1|few
CSALQRQGWGETQYF
TGCAGTGCCTTACAGAGACAGGGGTGGGGGGAGACCCAGTACTTC
>TRBV7-2|TRBJ2-7|-|few
CASSLDSMSLYF
TGTGCCAGCAGCTTAGACTCGATGAGCCTGTACTTC
>TRBV6-2/TRBV6-3|TRBJ2-3|TRBD2|few
CASSYSLGGGRPDTQYF
TGTGCCAGCAGTTACTCTCTCGGGGGGGGCCGCCCAGATACGCAGTATTTT
>TRBV12-3/TRBV12-4|TRBJ2-5|-|-
CASSFGRGETQYF
TGTGCCAGCAGTTTCGGCCGCGGGGAGACCCAGTACTTC
>TRBV20-1|TRBJ2-6|-|many
CSARDAGTGANVLTF
TGCAGTGCTAGAGATGCCGGGACTGGGGCCAACGTCCTGACTTTC
>TRBV10-2|TRBJ1-4|-|-
CASRTQAYEKLFF
TGCGCCAGCAGAACACAGGCATATGAAAAACTGTTTTTT
>TRBV7-8|TRBJ1-3|-|-
CASSFLGGGSGNTIYF
TGTGCCAGCAGCTTTCTGGGAGGAGGATCTGGAAACACCATATATTTT
>TRBV5-1|TRBJ2-7|-|many
CASSLILFSYEQYF
TGCGCCAGCAGCTTGATTTTGTTCTCCTACGAGCAGTACTTC
>TRBV5-1|TRBJ2-4|-|-
CASSLGTGQAKNIQYF
TGCGCCAGCAGCTTGGGTACGGGGCAAGCCAAAAACATTCAGTACTTC
>TRBV12-3/TRBV12-4|TRBJ2-5|-|-
CASGGPVQQETQYF
TGTGCCAGCGGGGGGCCAGTACAACAAGAGACCCAGTACTTC
>TRBV3-1|TRBJ1-1|-|few
CASSQDLSGFF
TGTGCCAGCAGCCAAGATCTAAGCGGTTTCTTT
>TRBV7-2|TRBJ1-2|-|-
CASSPDGGYGYTF
TGTGCCAGCAGCCCGGACGGTGGATATGGCTACACCTTC
>TRBV18|TRBJ1-1|TRBD1|few
CASSPDRVEAFF
TGTGCCAGCTCACCGGACAGGGTAGAAGCTTTCTTT
>TRBV7-9|TRBJ2-1|-|many
CASSSSVMRFF
TGTGCCAGCAGCTCCAGTGTTATGCGGTTCTTC
>TRBV6-2/TRBV6-3|TRBJ2-1|TRBD2|few
CASSFTWRGGLMEQFF
TGTGCCAGCAGTTTTACCTGGCGGGGGGGCCTGATGGAGCAGTTCTTC
>TRBV12-3/TRBV12-4|TRBJ1-6|-|few
CASSTAGAAPLHF
TGTGCCAGCAGTACAGCGGGGGCGGCACCCCTCCACTTT
>TRBV2|TRBJ1-6|-|many
CASSALNNSPLHF
TGTGCCAGCAGTGCCCTCAATAATTCACCCCTCCACTTT
>TRBV20-1|TRBJ2-3|-|few
CSAHGDTDTQYF
TGCAGTGCACACGGGGACACAGATACGCAGTATTTT
>TRBV4-3|TRBJ2-4|-|many
CASSQGGEDKNIQYF
TGCGCCAGCAGCCAAGGAGGGGAGGACAAAAACATTCAGTACTTC
>TRBV4-2|TRBJ1-1|-|many
CASSQGAGVIAEAFF
TGTGCCAGCAGCCAAGGGGCAGGGGTGATCGCTGAAGCTTTCTTT
>TRBV12-3/TRBV12-4|TRBJ1-4|-|many
CASSPHELNEKLFF
TGTGCCAGCAGCCCCCACGAACTCAATGAAAAACTGTTTTTT
>TRBV19|TRBJ1-2|TRBD1|-
CASRQGEWKLYGYTF
TGTGCCAGTAGACAGGGGGAGTGGAAACTTTATGGCTACACCTTC
>TRBV6-5|TRBJ2-5|-|few
CASSFDRSQETQYF
TGTGCCAGCAGTTTCGACAGGAGTCAAGAGACCCAGTACTTC
>TRBV20-1|TRBJ2-2|TRBD1|many
CSARTRDRATNTGELFF
TGCAGTGCTAGAACCCGGGACAGGGCTACGAACACCGGGGAGCTGTTTTTT
>TRBV12-3/TRBV12-4|TRBJ1-2|-|-
CASHDRVYGYTF
TGTGCCAGCCACGACAGAGTCTATGGCTACACCTTC
>TRBV6-1|TRBJ1-1|-|-
CASSESFGYEAFF
TGTGCCAGCAGTGAAAGTTTCGGATATGAAGCTTTCTTT
>TRBV2|TRBJ1-6|-|many
CASSDGNSYNSPLHF
TGTGCCAGCAGTGATGGCAACTCCTATAATTCACCCCTCCACTTT
>TRBV6-5|TRBJ1-2|TRBD1|few
CASSWTGEGGYTF
TGTGCCAGCAGTTGGACAGGGGAGGGGGGCTACACCTTC
>TRBV29-1|TRBJ2-1|TRBD2|few
CSGGRGWDEQFF
TGCAGCGGGGGGAGGGGTTGGGATGAGCAGTTCTTC
>TRBV6-1|TRBJ2-7|TRBD1|-
CASRGTAILYEQYF
TGTGCCAGCAGGGGGACAGCCATACTCTACGAGCAGTACTTC
>TRBV5-1|TRBJ1-4|-|many
CASSSSGNTNEKLFF
TGCGCCAGCAGCTCCTCCGGGAATACTAATGAAAAACTGTTTTTT
>TRBV12-3/TRBV12-4|TRBJ1-1|-|-
CASSPARPRVNTEAFF
TGTGCCAGCAGTCCTGCGCGGCCCAGGGTGAACACTGAAGCTTTCTTT
>TRBV7-9|TRBJ1-2|-|few
CASSFFSNYGYTF
TGTGCCAGCAGCTTTTTCTCCAACTATGGCTACACCTTC
>TRBV11-3|TRBJ2-5|TRBD2|many
CASSSGLATQETQYF
TGTGCCAGCAGCTCGGGACTAGCCACACAAGAGACCCAGTACTTC
>TRBV5-1|TRBJ2-3|TRBD2|many
CASKSSGAVDTQYF
TGCGCCAGCAAATCGAGCGGGGCGGTAGATACGCAGTATTTT